This is a list of T cell receptor beta chains from one sample in a study of radiotherapy plus CTLA-4 blockade in lung cancer. The protocol was immunoSEQ multiplex PCR, while the TCRdb copy is restricted to in-frame clones and leaves out a portion. Of about 78,000 clones in the sample, approximately 83% are singletons; the top ten hold approximately 2.2%. Sequences were derived from peripheral blood, sampled from a patient treated with radiotherapy plus ipilimumab. The receptors stem from a human donor with non-small cell lung cancer who had a partial response to radiotherapy plus ipilimumab. Each CDR3 is given without its conserved first and last residue.

>TRBV28
ASSFGREAYNEQF
>TRBV2
ASIRRGRDEKLF
>TRBV7-9
ASSAARGDTEAF
>TRBV7-9
ASSFSDRGMKGYT
>TRBV28
AGGGGALGQETQY
>TRBV27
ASSPLGQGFTYEQY
>TRBV6-5
ASWGRGYNQPQH
>TRBV10-3
AISEDGKVNGYSNQPQH
>TRBV28
ASSSGTSSGANVLT
>TRBV6-5
ASRTRLHHEQY
>TRBV7-9
ASSSSGPISGNTIY
>TRBV6-1
ASSEPGTPSNYGYT
>TRBV25-1
ASRRGNSPLH
>TRBV6-5
ASSYSSDYGYT
>TRBV6-1
ASSWGLGDTGELF
>TRBV28
ASSLRESYNEQF
>TRBV6-6
ASSYDSGVYQPQH
>TRBV9
ASSVDRGLGEPQH
>TRBV4-1
ASSQDNRVRRKVNTEAF
>TRBV6-1
ASRSGDQETQY
>TRBV30
ACKGEVTQY
>TRBV28
ASSLWGIGLAGPNEQF
>TRBV19
ASIPDRRNYGYT
>TRBV27
ASSWGGDEQF